The 3 T cell receptor beta chains below all came from one sample that was sequenced in a study of CD8 T cells in ankylosing spondylitis. TCRdb processed the 5' RACE reads anew with MiXCR; each CDR3 protein has one entry. This table has 150,000 to 200,000 distinct CDR3 sequences, 13% appearing once. The sample was blood, either unsorted or a sorted T cell fraction (not recorded which). These receptors originate from a female donor with ankylosing spondylitis or in good health (not recorded which).

The table lists this clonotype with many counts. The chain uses TRBV12-3 or TRBV12-4 and TRBJ2-5; 9 nucleotides line up with TRBD1. V gave up 5 bases and J gave up 4 bases; unmatched junction bases: 8. The CDR3 contains 15 residues. Here the CDR3 DNA reads TGTGCCAGCAGTAGAGGACAGGGGCTGGGAGAGACCCAGTACTTC. Its protein is CASSRGQGLGETQYF.

The chain is built from TRBV4-3 and TRBJ2-1; 11 bases match TRBD2. Germline values: CDR1 LGHNA, CDR2 YSLEER. The CDR3 spans 18 residues. V dropped 0 bases and J dropped 4; count of bases not matched to a gene: 8. CDR3 sequence (DNA): TGCGCCAGCAGCCAAGAGTTATTGGGACTAGCGGTTTACAATGAGCAGTTCTTC. Translated, it gives CASSQELLGLAVYNEQFF.

The J gene is TRBJ2-1, the V gene TRBV27; D possibly corresponds to TRBD1 (5 bases). Germline values: CDR1 MNHEY, CDR2 SMNVEV (reference sequence). V was trimmed by 2 bases and J by 3 bases, leaving 5 bases between them. This CDR3 is 13 amino acids long. This chain's CDR3 is CASSLRGYNEQFF. The CDR3 bases are TGTGCCAGCAGTTTAAGGGGCTACAATGAGCAGTTCTTC.